A single sample is the source of the 8 T cell receptor beta chains below, sequenced in a study of T cell responses to AZD1222 COVID-19 vaccine. TCRdb's copy holds only in-frame clones and misses some; the assay was immunoSEQ multiplex PCR. The sample includes 75,000 to 85,000 clones, around 90% of them seen just once. Specimen: peripheral blood, collected on day 0 of AZD1222 vaccination. The receptors stem from an adult in good health.

This chain links TRBV28 with TRBJ1-2; possibly TRBD1 for D (5 bases). The CDR3 runs 13 residues. Trimming pared 3 bases from V and 3 bases from J, leaving 8 bases between. Germline lookup yields CDR1 MDHEN and CDR2 SYDVKM. CDR3 region: CASSFWGDYGYTF. DNA for the CDR3: TGTGCCAGCAGTTTCTGGGGGGACTATGGCTACACCTTC.

The chain uses TRBV5-1 and TRBJ2-5; the D call may be TRBD1 or TRBD2 (5 bases each). This CDR3 region has 17 residues. Germline loops: CDR1 SGHRS, CDR2 YFSETQ. Between the trimmed V and J ends, which lost 4 bases and 4 bases, there was a span of 23 bases. CDR3 amino acids: CASSGPRGRDHRETQYF. CDR3 sequence (DNA): TGCGCCAGCAGCGGACCTAGGGGACGGGACCACCGAGAGACCCAGTACTTC.

This chain joins TRBV6-5 and TRBJ1-1, with no clear D. V lost 8 bases and J lost 0, with 10 bases in between. The length of the CDR3 is 13 residues. In germline, CDR1 is MNHEY, CDR2 SVGAGI. The CDR3 region is CASHRTVNTEAFF. The DNA for the CDR3 is TGTGCCAGCCACCGGACGGTGAACACTGAAGCTTTCTTT.

The V and J genes are TRBV18 and TRBJ1-1, with no clear D. V lost 6 bases and J 1 base, leaving 18 bases between the germline ends. Germline V gene sequence: CDR1 KGHSH, CDR2 LQKENI. The CDR3 is 16 residues long. In nucleotides, the CDR3 is TGTGCCAGCTCCTTCAGATCTTCGGCGACGAACACTGAAGCTTTCTTT. This codes for CASSFRSSATNTEAFF.

The rearrangement links TRBV6-5 to TRBJ1-3; 7 nucleotides agree with TRBD1. CDR3 length: 15 residues. Germline V gives CDR1 MNHEY, CDR2 SVGAGI. V trimming: 6 bases; J trimming: 0 bases; junction bases outside the gene matches: 5. As DNA, the CDR3 is TGTGCCAGCAGGTGGGACAGCGACTCTGGAAACACCATATATTTT. Translating gives CASRWDSDSGNTIYF.

J is TRBJ2-1 and V is TRBV18; 9 nucleotides line up with TRBD2. Unmatched junction bases numbered 6, after V lost 6 bases and J lost 6 bases. Per germline, CDR1 KGHSH and CDR2 LQKENI. The CDR3 covers 14 residues. The CDR3 nucleotides are TGTGCCAGCTCCGCCGGGACTAGCTCCAATGAGCAGTTCTTC. It codes for CASSAGTSSNEQFF.

The J gene is TRBJ1-2, the V gene TRBV2; TRBD1 matches 7 bases. Trimming cost V 4 bases and J 3 bases; bases outside gene matches: 2. Per germline, CDR1 SNHLY and CDR2 FYNNEI. The CDR3 sequence is 13 residues long. CDR3 DNA sequence: TGTGCCAGCAGTGCGGGGACAGACTATGGCTACACCTTC. Its translation is CASSAGTDYGYTF.

The chain uses TRBV19 and TRBJ1-2; D unclear. This CDR3 region has 16 residues. V was pared by 6 bases and J by 5 bases, with 22 bases between. Looked up from germline, CDR1 is LNHDA and CDR2 is SQIVND (reference sequence). The CDR3 nucleotides read TGTGCCAGTAGCCCACCCACGGGAGTCAGTAGGTATGGCTACACCTTC. This sequence encodes CASSPPTGVSRYGYTF.